One and the same sample provided the 26 T cell receptor beta chains below, sequenced in a study of regulatory T cells in long-lasting Graves disease. Time point denoted: newly diagnosed GD, antithyroid drugs for less than 3 months. Extracted RNA from PBMCs served as the source of the TCR library. Combining iRepertoire HTBI primers with Arm-PCR of CDR3 regions, the authors built TCR beta libraries. TCRdb passed the multiplex PCR reads through MiXCR, listing each CDR3 protein once. The sample shows about 470,000 distinct CDR3 sequences, 15% to 20% of them seen only once. The same specimen was also included in a second study, on T cells in Graves' hyperthyroidism and ophthalmopathy.

This specimen consisted of peripheral blood mononuclear cells (PBMCs), obtained at new diagnosis, from a patient treated with antithyroid drugs. Receptors were obtained from a man aged 40-55 years with Graves disease.

The rearrangement uses TRBV24-1 and TRBJ2-7, with 10 positions matching TRBD1. Trimming took 4 bases from V and 6 from J; bases not matched to a gene: 8. This CDR3 has 15 amino acids. The germline CDR1 and CDR2 sequences are KGHDR and SFDVKD. In nucleotides, the CDR3 is TGTGCCACCAGTGACCCCGGGACAGGGGACTTCGAGCAGTACTTC. Translation gives CATSDPGTGDFEQYF.

At least ten counts were recorded for this clonotype. The CDR3 DNA reads as TGTGCCAGCAGCCAAGATCTCGGGAGGAACACTGAAGCTTTCTTT. Amino acids: CASSQDLGRNTEAFF. The rearrangement joins TRBV3-1 to TRBJ1-1; D call uncertain. V lost 0 bases, J lost 1 base, and 9 bases lay in between. CDR3 length: 15 residues. Germline CDR1 reads LGHDT; CDR2 reads YNNKEL (reference sequence).

The sample holds many counts of this clonotype. The chain is built from TRBV12-5 and TRBJ1-2; D possibly corresponds to TRBD1 (6 bases). The CDR3 extends over 17 amino acids. CDR1 and CDR2 from the germline V gene are LGHNT and FRNRAP. V was clipped by 2 bases and J by 1 base, with 17 bases between them. CDR3 DNA sequence: TGTGCTAGTGGTTTGCCCGGGACACCAGCGTATAACTATGGCTACACCTTC. This sequence encodes CASGLPGTPAYNYGYTF. The whole variable domain, remainder taken from reference TRBV12-5 and TRBJ1-2, is DARVTQTPRHKVTEMGQEVTMRCQPILGHNTVFWYRQTMMQGLELLAYFRNRAPLDDSGMPKDRFSAEMPDATLATLKIQPSEPRDSAVYFCASGLPGTPAYNYGYTFGSGTRLTVV.

The rearrangement uses TRBV4-2 and TRBJ2-1; D possibly corresponds to TRBD1 (5 bases). This CDR3 is built from 17 residues. Germline loops: CDR1 LGHNA, CDR2 YNFKEQ. V was trimmed by 1 base and J by 0 bases, leaving 13 bases between them. CDR3 amino acids: CASSQAARQSSYNEQFF. The DNA for the CDR3 is TGTGCCAGCAGCCAAGCCGCCCGACAGTCCTCCTACAATGAGCAGTTCTTC.

Only a few counts were recorded for this clonotype. The rearrangement joins TRBV27 to TRBJ1-2, with D unclear. The CDR3 sequence is 14 residues long. Looked up from germline, CDR1 is MNHEY and CDR2 is SMNVEV (reference sequence). V gave up 6 bases and J gave up 7 bases, with 18 bases separating them. Here the CDR3 reads CASSLRVGIVGYTF. The DNA of the CDR3 is TGTGCCAGCAGCCTTAGGGTAGGGATCGTTGGCTACACCTTC.

This clonotype was detected ten times or more. The chain recombines TRBV11-3 with TRBJ2-5; D call uncertain. CDR3 length: 12 residues. V was shortened by 5 bases and J by 4 bases, with 8 bases between the two germline ends. Germline-derived CDR1 and CDR2 are SGHNT and YENEEA. The CDR3 DNA sequence: TGTGCCAGCAGCACCCGGCGAGAGACCCAGTACTTC. This translates into CASSTRRETQYF.

This clonotype showed up many times. This chain links TRBV7-9 with TRBJ2-7, with TRBD2 identical over 8 bases. Germline loops: CDR1 SEHNR, CDR2 FQNEAQ (reference sequence). The V gene end was trimmed by 4 bases and the J gene end by 7 bases; junction bases not matched to a gene: 6. This CDR3 region has 13 residues. Written as DNA, the CDR3 is TGTGCCAGCAGCTCCAAGCGGGAGTTTGAGCAGTACTTC. Its protein is CASSSKREFEQYF. Filled out from reference TRBV7-9 and TRBJ2-7, the complete variable domain reads DTGVSQNPRHKITKRGQNVTFRCDPISEHNRLYWYRQTLGQGPEFLTYFQNEAQLEKSRLLSDRFSAERPKGSFSTLEIQRTEQGDSAMYLCASSSKREFEQYFGPGTRLTVT.

The rearrangement joins TRBV12-3 or TRBV12-4 to TRBJ2-1; unclear D gene. This CDR3 comprises 15 residues. V was cut by 7 bases and J by 0 bases, with 13 bases left in between. CDR3 nucleotides: TGTGCCAGCACACTTCGGCTGAGCTCCTACAATGAGCAGTTCTTC. As protein: CASTLRLSSYNEQFF.

At least ten counts were recorded for this clonotype. The chain uses TRBV20-1 and TRBJ2-2; 9 bases agree with TRBD2. V lost 3 bases, J lost 7 bases, and 6 bases stayed unmatched. CDR3 length: 14 amino acids. Germline CDR1 is DFQATT and CDR2 is SNEGSKA (reference sequence). The CDR3 coding sequence is TGCAGTGCTAGGAAACAGCGGGGGGACGGGGAGCTGTTTTTT. It codes for CSARKQRGDGELFF.

This clonotype has ten or more counts. This rearrangement joins TRBV29-1 to TRBJ2-3; 10 nucleotides line up with TRBD1. J lost 2 bases, V lost 7 bases, and 18 bases had no gene match. Germline V lookup: CDR1 SQVTM, CDR2 ANQGSEA. The CDR3 length is 18 residues. The CDR3 sequence: CSARRWDRGRADTDTQYF. The CDR3 DNA follows: TGCAGCGCCAGGCGGTGGGACAGGGGAAGGGCAGACACAGATACGCAGTATTTT.

This clonotype was observed many times. The chain combines TRBV27 with TRBJ2-3; 8 nucleotides line up with TRBD2. CDR3 length equals 16 residues. J gave up 0 bases and V 6 bases, and 8 bases lay outside the gene matches. The V gene's germline CDR1 is MNHEY and CDR2 SMNVEV (reference sequence). CDR3 protein: CASRKLSSGSTDTQYF. The CDR3 DNA reads TGTGCCAGCAGGAAACTATCTAGCGGGAGCACAGATACGCAGTATTTT.

The chain has TRBV9 and TRBJ1-1; D is possibly TRBD1 (6 bases). CDR3 length: 15 residues. V was cut by 6 bases and J by 2 bases, with 17 bases left in between. Germline CDR1 is SGDLS and CDR2 is YYNGEE. Written as DNA, the CDR3 is TGTGCCAGCACCGAAGGGGGGGCAGGTAACACTGAAGCTTTCTTT. It specifies CASTEGGAGNTEAFF.

The J gene is TRBJ2-2, the V gene TRBV19, with D unclear. CDR3 length: 15 residues. Trimming took 0 bases from V and 4 from J, leaving 9 bases between them. Germline assignment: CDR1 LNHDA and CDR2 SQIVND (reference sequence). The CDR3 spells CASSIEGRATGELFF. The CDR3 DNA reads TGTGCCAGTAGTATAGAGGGTCGCGCCACCGGGGAGCTGTTTTTT.

The chain is built from TRBV12-3 or TRBV12-4 and TRBJ2-1, with TRBD2 as a possible D gene (5 bases). V lost 3 bases and J 1 base, leaving 10 bases between the germline ends. The CDR3 contains 15 residues. CDR3 nucleotide sequence: TGTGCCAGCAGTTTCGCTAGCAGTTCCTACAATGAGCAGTTCTTC. Its protein is CASSFASSSYNEQFF.

This clonotype was seen at least ten times. The chain employs TRBV28 and TRBJ2-5, with TRBD2 matching 7 bases. Germline V gene data show CDR1 as MDHEN and CDR2 as SYDVKM. The V and J ends lost 5 bases and 10 bases, in that order; junction bases with no gene match: 16. This CDR3 region has 15 residues. CDR3 amino acids: CASSGLAEGKRGQYF. CDR3 nucleotides: TGTGCCAGCAGTGGGCTAGCGGAGGGAAAGAGGGGCCAGTACTTC.

In this sample, this clonotype turned up many times. The chain joins TRBV2 to TRBJ1-5, with D maybe TRBD1 (6 bases). The V end lost 3 bases, the J end lost 5 bases, and 11 bases lay between the germline ends. Germline V lookup: CDR1 SNHLY, CDR2 FYNNEI. The CDR3 is 14 amino acids. The CDR3 bases are TGTGCCAGCAGTGAGGGTCAGGGGTATCAGCCCCAGCATTTT. Translating it yields CASSEGQGYQPQHF.

In this sample, this clonotype turned up a few times. This chain joins TRBV29-1 and TRBJ2-3, with a weak D call TRBD1 (6 bases). This CDR3 comprises 12 residues. The V end was cut by 7 bases, the J end by 5 bases, with 13 bases between. Germline CDR1 is SQVTM and CDR2 is ANQGSEA. The CDR3 reads CSAGGFEDTQYF. For the CDR3, the DNA is TGCAGCGCTGGGGGCTTCGAAGATACGCAGTATTTT.

This clonotype was observed at least ten times. This chain uses TRBV20-1 with TRBJ2-7; 8 bases line up with TRBD1. Losses at the gene ends were 3 bases for V and 3 bases for J; bases not matched to a gene: 7. Germline V gene data show CDR1 as DFQATT and CDR2 as SNEGSKA (reference sequence). The CDR3 extends over 14 amino acids. The CDR3 protein is CSASEGQGLYEQYF. The CDR3 DNA reads TGCAGTGCTAGTGAAGGACAGGGACTCTACGAGCAGTACTTC.

This clonotype showed up many times. The V gene is TRBV12-3 or TRBV12-4, the J gene TRBJ2-3; 9 bases are a match to TRBD2. V dropped 2 bases and J dropped 4; count of bases not matched to a gene: 4. The length of the CDR3 is 15 residues. CDR3 residues: CASSLRREGSDTQYF. Written as DNA, the CDR3 is TGTGCCAGCAGTTTAAGGCGGGAGGGCTCAGATACGCAGTATTTT.

This clonotype was counted ten times or more. This chain links TRBV7-9 with TRBJ2-5, with 8 bases identical to TRBD2. CDR1 is SEHNR and CDR2 is FQNEAQ in the germline V gene (reference sequence). The V and J ends lost 5 bases and 4 bases, in that order; junction bases with no gene match: 9. CDR3 length: 15 amino acids. CDR3 in DNA: TGTGCCAGCAGCCTACCGGAGCGGGAGCTAGAGACCCAGTACTTC. This gives the protein CASSLPERELETQYF. Filled out from reference TRBV7-9 and TRBJ2-5, the complete variable domain reads DTGVSQNPRHKITKRGQNVTFRCDPISEHNRLYWYRQTLGQGPEFLTYFQNEAQLEKSRLLSDRFSAERPKGSFSTLEIQRTEQGDSAMYLCASSLPERELETQYFGPGTRLLVL.

This clonotype has a count of ten or more. The J gene is TRBJ2-7, the V gene TRBV20-1; weak D call: TRBD2 (7 bases). The CDR3 length is 13 residues. V dropped 6 bases and J dropped 2 bases, with 14 bases sitting between them. Germline V lookup: CDR1 DFQATT, CDR2 SNEGSKA (reference sequence). CDR3 protein: CSAKEGGPYEQYF. The CDR3 DNA sequence: TGCAGTGCCAAAGAGGGGGGGCCCTACGAGCAGTACTTC.

As concerns this clonotype: The conserved final phenylalanine or tryptophan is absent from the CDR3, which likely points to a read error. The V call is TRBV6-1, the J call TRBJ2-7, with D hard to call. The CDR3 consists of 12 residues. V was trimmed by 10 bases and J by 3 bases, leaving 13 bases between them. Germline CDR1 and CDR2: MNHNS and SASEGT. For the CDR3, the DNA is TGTGCCACCCAAAAGTACGGCTACGAGCAGTACTCC. This sequence encodes CATQKYGYEQYS.

Many counts were recorded for this clonotype. The chain links TRBV11-3 to TRBJ2-3, with D perhaps matching TRBD2 (6 bases). The V gene lost 2 bases and the J gene lost 6 bases, with 12 bases spanning the gap. This CDR3 spans 14 amino acids. Per germline, CDR1 SGHNT and CDR2 YENEEA. The CDR3 here is CASSLRRAGDTQYF. The CDR3, as DNA: TGTGCCAGCAGCTTACGCAGGGCGGGGGATACGCAGTATTTT.

This clonotype was observed many times. The gene calls are TRBV28 and TRBJ2-5; 7 nucleotides align to TRBD2. This CDR3 contains 16 residues. J was trimmed by 5 bases and V by 1 base; bases with no gene match: 10. Germline values: CDR1 MDHEN, CDR2 SYDVKM. The CDR3 bases are TGTGCCAGCAGTTTATTCGGGGGAGGGAAAAAGGAGACCCAGTACTTC. Its protein is CASSLFGGGKKETQYF.

This rearrangement joins TRBV6-4 to TRBJ2-4; 9 nucleotides agree with TRBD2. The J call may not be correct, given that the DNA end is closer to TRBJ2-7. Germline V gives CDR1 MRHNA, CDR2 SNTAGT. The CDR3 loop spans 17 amino acids. In DNA form, the CDR3 reads TGTGCCAGCACTCCAGGGACTAGCCAAACTAGAGCCTACGAGCAGTACTTC. The encoded protein is CASTPGTSQTRAYEQYF.

The chain couples TRBV6-5 to TRBJ1-4; weak D call: TRBD1 (6 bases). The germline gives CDR1 MNHEY, CDR2 SVGAGI. V shed 4 bases and J shed 4 bases, with 13 bases lying between them. This CDR3 spans 15 amino acids. CDR3 sequence (DNA): TGTGCCAGCAGTTCCCCGGCAGGGGATAATGAAAAACTGTTTTTT. Its protein is CASSSPAGDNEKLFF.